The source of this TCR beta chain is a study of T-cell reconstitution after alpha-beta-depleted transplantation in children. Unique molecular identifiers were built into the TCRbeta library. TCRdb itself ran the PCR reads through MiXCR, one entry per CDR3 protein. The profile shows 200,000 to 300,000 distinct CDR3 sequences, approximately 12% of them singletons. Germline V CDR1 and CDR2: SGHRS, YFSETQ. V was clipped by 4 bases and J by 8 bases, with 10 bases between them. The CDR3 is 12 residues long. This clonotype was seen ten or more times. The gene calls are TRBV5-1 and TRBJ2-1, with D hard to call. This TCR came from a human donor who donated a stem cell graft to a child with acute lymphoblastic leukemia. This material consisted of PBMCs from the stem cell graft donor, taken from the stem cell graft. This CDR3 is CASSPSGDEQFF. Here the CDR3 DNA reads TGCGCCAGCAGCCCTTCCGGCGATGAGCAGTTCTTC.